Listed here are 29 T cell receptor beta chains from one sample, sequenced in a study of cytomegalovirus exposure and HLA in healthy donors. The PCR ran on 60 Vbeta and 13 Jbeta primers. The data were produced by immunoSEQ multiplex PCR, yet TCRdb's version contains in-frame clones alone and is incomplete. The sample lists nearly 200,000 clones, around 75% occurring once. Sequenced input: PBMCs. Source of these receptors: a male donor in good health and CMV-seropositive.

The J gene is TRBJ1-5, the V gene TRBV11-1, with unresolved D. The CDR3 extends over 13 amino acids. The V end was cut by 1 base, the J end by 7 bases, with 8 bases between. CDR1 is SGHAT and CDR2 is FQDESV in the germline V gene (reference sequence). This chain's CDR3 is CASSLGTRQPQHF. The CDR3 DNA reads TGTGCCAGCAGCTTAGGTACCCGGCAGCCCCAGCATTTT.

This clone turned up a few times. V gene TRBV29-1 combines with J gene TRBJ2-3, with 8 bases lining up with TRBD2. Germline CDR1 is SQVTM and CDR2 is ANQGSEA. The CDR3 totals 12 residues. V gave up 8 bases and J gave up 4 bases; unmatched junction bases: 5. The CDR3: CSPTLAADTQYF. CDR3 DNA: TGCAGCCCCACACTAGCGGCAGATACGCAGTATTTT.

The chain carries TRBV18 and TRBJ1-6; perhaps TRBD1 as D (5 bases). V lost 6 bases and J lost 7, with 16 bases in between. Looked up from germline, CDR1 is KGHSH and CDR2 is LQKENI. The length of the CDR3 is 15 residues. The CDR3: CASSGPQVRNSPLHF. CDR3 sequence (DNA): TGTGCCAGCTCGGGGCCGCAGGTGCGGAATTCACCCCTCCACTTT.

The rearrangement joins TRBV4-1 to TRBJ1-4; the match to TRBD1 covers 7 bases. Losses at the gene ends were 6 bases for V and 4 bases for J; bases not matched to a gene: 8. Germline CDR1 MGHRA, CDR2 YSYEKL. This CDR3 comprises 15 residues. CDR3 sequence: CASRSRGQNNEKLFF. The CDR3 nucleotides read TGCGCCAGCAGATCAAGGGGACAGAATAATGAAAAACTGTTTTTT.

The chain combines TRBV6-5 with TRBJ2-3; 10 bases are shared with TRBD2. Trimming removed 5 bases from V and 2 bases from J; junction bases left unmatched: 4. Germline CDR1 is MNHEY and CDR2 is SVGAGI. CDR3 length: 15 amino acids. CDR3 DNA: TGTGCCAGCAGTCGGACTAGCGGATACACAGATACGCAGTATTTT. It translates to CASSRTSGYTDTQYF.

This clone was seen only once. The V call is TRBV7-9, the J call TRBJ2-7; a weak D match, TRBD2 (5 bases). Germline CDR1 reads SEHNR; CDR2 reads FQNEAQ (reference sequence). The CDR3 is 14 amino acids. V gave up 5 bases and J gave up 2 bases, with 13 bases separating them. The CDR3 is CASSPDGEPYEQYF. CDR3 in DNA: TGTGCCAGCAGCCCCGACGGGGAGCCCTACGAGCAGTACTTC.

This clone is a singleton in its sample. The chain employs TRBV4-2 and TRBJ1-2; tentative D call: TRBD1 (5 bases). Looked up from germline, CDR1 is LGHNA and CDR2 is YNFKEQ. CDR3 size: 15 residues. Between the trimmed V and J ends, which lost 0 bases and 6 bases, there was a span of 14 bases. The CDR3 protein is CASSQDPTGGDGYTF. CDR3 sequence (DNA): TGTGCCAGCAGCCAAGACCCCACAGGCGGGGATGGCTACACCTTC.

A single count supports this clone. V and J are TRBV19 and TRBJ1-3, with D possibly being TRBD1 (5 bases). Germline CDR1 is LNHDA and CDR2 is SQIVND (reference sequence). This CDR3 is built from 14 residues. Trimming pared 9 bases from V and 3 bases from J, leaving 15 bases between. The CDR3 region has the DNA TGTGCCAGCAGCAAGACAGCCCTTGGAAACACCATATATTTT. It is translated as CASSKTALGNTIYF.

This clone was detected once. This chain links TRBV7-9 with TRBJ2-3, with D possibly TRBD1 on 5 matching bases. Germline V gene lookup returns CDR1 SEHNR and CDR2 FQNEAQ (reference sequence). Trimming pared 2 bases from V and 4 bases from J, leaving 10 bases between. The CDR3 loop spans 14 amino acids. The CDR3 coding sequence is TGTGCCAGCAGCTTAACAGGCGGAGCAGATACGCAGTATTTT. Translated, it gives CASSLTGGADTQYF.

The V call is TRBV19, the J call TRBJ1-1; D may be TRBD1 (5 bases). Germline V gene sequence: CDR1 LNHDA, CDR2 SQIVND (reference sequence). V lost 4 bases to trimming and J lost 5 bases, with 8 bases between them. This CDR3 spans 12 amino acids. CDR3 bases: TGTGCCAGTAGTAGGGGGGAGACTGAAGCTTTCTTT. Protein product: CASSRGETEAFF.

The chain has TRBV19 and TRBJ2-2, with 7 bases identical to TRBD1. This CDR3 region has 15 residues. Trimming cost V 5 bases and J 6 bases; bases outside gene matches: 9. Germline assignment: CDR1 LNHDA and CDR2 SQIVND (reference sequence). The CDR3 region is CASSGRQGLAGELFF. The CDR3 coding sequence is TGTGCCAGTAGTGGAAGACAGGGCTTGGCCGGGGAGCTGTTTTTT.

The DNA of the CDR3 is TGTGCCAGCAGTTACCAGGGGCAGGGACAGCCCCAGCATTTT. It specifies CASSYQGQGQPQHF. The genes are TRBV6-6 and TRBJ1-5; possible D gene TRBD1, 6 bases. The CDR3 extends over 14 amino acids. The V gene lost 2 bases and the J gene lost 7 bases, with 12 bases spanning the gap. Germline loops: CDR1 MNHNY, CDR2 SVGAGI (reference sequence).

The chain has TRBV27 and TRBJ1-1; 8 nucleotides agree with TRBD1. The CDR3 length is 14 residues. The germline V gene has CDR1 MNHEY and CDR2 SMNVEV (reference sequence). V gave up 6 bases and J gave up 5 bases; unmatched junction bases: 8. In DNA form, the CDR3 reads TGTGCCAGCAGCCGCAGGGGGCGTTTTACTGAAGCTTTCTTT. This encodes CASSRRGRFTEAFF.

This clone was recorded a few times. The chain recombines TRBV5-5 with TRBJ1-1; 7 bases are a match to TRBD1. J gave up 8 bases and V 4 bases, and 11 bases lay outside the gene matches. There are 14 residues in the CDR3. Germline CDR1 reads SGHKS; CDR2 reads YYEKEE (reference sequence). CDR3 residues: CASSIGQVGGEAFF. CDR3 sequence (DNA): TGTGCCAGCAGCATAGGACAGGTAGGGGGAGAAGCTTTCTTT.

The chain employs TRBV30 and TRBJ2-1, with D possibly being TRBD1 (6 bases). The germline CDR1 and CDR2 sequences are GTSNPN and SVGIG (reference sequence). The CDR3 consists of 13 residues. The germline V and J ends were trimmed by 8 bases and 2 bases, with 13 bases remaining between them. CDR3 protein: CARDRKAYNEQFF. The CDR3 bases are TGTGCCCGTGACAGGAAAGCCTACAATGAGCAGTTCTTC.

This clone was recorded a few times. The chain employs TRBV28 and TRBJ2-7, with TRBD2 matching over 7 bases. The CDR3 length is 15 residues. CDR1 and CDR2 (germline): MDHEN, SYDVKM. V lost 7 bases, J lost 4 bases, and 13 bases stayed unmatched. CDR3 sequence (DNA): TGTGCCAGCACCCTTCCGGTTGGGGGGGGTTACGAGCAGTACTTC. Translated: CASTLPVGGGYEQYF. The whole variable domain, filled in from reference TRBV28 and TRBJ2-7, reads DVKVTQSSRYLVKRTGEKVFLECVQDMDHENMFWYRQDPGLGLRLIYFSYDVKMKEKGDIPEGYSVSREKKERFSLILESASTNQTSMYLCASTLPVGGGYEQYFGPGTRLTVT.

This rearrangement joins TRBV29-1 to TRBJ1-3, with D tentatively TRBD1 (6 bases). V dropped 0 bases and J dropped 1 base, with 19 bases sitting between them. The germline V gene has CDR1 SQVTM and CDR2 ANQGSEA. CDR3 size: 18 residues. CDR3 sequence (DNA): TGCAGCGTTGAAGATCAGGGGCAGGGGACAAGATCTGGAAACACCATATATTTT. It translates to CSVEDQGQGTRSGNTIYF. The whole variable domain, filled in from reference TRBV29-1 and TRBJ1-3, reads SAVISQKPSRDICQRGTSLTIQCQVDSQVTMMFWYRQQPGQSLTLIATANQGSEATYESGFVIDKFPISRPNLTFSTLTVSNMSPEDSSIYLCSVEDQGQGTRSGNTIYFGEGSWLTVV.

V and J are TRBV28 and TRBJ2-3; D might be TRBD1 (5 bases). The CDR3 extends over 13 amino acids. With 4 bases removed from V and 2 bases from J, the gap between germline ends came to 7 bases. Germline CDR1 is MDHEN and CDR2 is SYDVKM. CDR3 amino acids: CASSYRNTDTQYF. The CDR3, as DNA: TGTGCCAGCAGTTACAGGAACACAGATACGCAGTATTTT. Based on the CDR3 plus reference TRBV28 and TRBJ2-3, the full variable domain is DVKVTQSSRYLVKRTGEKVFLECVQDMDHENMFWYRQDPGLGLRLIYFSYDVKMKEKGDIPEGYSVSREKKERFSLILESASTNQTSMYLCASSYRNTDTQYFGPGTRLTVL.

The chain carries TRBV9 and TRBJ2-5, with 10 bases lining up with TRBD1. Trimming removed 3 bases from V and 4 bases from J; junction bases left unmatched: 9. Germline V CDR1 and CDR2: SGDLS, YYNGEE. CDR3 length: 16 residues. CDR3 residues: CASSAMGQGNLETQYF. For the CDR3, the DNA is TGTGCCAGCAGCGCTATGGGACAGGGGAATCTAGAGACCCAGTACTTC.

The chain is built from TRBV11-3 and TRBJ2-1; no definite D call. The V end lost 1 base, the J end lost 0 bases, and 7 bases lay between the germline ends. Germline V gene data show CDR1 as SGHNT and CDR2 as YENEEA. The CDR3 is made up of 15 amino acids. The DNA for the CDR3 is TGTGCCAGCAGCTTAGGCCGCAGCTCCTACAATGAGCAGTTCTTC. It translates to CASSLGRSSYNEQFF.

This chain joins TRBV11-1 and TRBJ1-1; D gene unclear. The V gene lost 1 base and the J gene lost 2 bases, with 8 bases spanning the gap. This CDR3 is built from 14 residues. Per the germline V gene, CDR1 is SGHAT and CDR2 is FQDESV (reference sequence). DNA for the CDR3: TGTGCCAGCAGCTTAGTGGGAGGAAACACTGAAGCTTTCTTT. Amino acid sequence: CASSLVGGNTEAFF. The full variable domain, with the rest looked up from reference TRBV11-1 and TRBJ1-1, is EAEVAQSPRYKITEKSQAVAFWCDPISGHATLYWYRQILGQGPELLVQFQDESVVDDSQLPKDRFSAERLKGVDSTLKIQPAELGDSAMYLCASSLVGGNTEAFFGQGTRLTVV.

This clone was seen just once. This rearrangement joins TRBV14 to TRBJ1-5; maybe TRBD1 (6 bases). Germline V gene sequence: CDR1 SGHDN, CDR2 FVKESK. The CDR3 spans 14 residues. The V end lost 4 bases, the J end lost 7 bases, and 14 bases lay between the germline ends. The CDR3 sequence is CASSRVRGYQPQHF. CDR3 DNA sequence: TGTGCCAGCAGCCGTGTCAGGGGCTACCAGCCCCAGCATTTT.

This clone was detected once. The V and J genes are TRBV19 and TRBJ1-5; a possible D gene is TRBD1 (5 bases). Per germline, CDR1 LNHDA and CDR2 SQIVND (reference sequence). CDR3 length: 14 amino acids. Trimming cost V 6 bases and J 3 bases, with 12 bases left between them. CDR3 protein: CASRTQEHNQPQHF. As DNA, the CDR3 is TGTGCCAGTAGAACACAGGAGCACAATCAGCCCCAGCATTTT.

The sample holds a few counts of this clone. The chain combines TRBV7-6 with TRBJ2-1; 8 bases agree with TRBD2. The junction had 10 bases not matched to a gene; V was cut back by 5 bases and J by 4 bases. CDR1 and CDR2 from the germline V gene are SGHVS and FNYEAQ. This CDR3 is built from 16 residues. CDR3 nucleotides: TGTGCCAGCAGCGCCCCCGGGGCGGGGGGTTACAATGAGCAGTTCTTC. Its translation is CASSAPGAGGYNEQFF.

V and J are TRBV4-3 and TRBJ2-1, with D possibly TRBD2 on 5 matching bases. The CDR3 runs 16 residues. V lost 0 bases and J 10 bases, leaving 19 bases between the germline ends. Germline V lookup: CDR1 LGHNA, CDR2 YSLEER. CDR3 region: CASSQEPGMAPVEQFF. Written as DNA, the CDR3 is TGCGCCAGCAGCCAAGAGCCGGGGATGGCCCCGGTGGAGCAGTTCTTC.

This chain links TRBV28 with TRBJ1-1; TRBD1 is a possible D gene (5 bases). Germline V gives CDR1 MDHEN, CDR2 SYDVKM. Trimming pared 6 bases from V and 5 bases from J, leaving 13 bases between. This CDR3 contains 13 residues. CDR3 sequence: CASRLRGGTEAFF. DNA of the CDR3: TGTGCCAGCAGACTACGGGGGGGGACTGAAGCTTTCTTT.

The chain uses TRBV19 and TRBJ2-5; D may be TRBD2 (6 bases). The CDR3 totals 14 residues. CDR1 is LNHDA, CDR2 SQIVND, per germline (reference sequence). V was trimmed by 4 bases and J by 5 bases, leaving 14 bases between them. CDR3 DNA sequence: TGTGCCAGTAGTACCGGGACTCTCAGGGAGACCCAGTACTTC. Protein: CASSTGTLRETQYF.

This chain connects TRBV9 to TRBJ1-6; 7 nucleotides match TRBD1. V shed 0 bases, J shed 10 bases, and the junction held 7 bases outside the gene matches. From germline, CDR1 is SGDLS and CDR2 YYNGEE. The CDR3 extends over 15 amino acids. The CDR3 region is CASSVGRQGGSPLHF. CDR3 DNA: TGTGCCAGCAGCGTAGGTCGACAGGGCGGCTCACCCCTCCACTTT.

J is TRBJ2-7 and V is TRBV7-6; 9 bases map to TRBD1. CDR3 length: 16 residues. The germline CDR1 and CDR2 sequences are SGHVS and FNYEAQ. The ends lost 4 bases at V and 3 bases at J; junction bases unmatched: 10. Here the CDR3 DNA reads TGTGCCAGCAGCTCTGGGTACGGACAGGGGATCTACGAGCAGTACTTC. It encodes CASSSGYGQGIYEQYF. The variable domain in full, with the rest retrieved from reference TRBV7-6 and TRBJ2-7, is GAGVSQSPRYKVTKRGQDVALRCDPISGHVSLYWYRQALGQGPEFLTYFNYEAQQDKSGLPNDRFSAERPEGSISTLTIQRTEQRDSAMYRCASSSGYGQGIYEQYFGPGTRLTVT.